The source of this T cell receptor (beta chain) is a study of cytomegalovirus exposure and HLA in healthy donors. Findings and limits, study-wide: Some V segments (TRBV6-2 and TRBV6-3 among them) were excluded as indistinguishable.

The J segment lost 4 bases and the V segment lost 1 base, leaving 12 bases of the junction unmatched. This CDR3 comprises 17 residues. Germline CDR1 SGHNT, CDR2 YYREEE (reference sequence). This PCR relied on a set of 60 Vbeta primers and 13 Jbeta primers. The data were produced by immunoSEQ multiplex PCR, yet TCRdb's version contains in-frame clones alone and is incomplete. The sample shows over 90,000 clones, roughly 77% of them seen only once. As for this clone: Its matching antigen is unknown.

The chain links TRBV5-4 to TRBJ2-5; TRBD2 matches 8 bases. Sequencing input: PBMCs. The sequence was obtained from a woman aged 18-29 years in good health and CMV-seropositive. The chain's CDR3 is CASSLNWREAIRETQYF. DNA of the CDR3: TGTGCCAGCAGCTTGAATTGGCGGGAGGCAATACGAGAGACCCAGTACTTC.